This T cell receptor (beta chain) was obtained from a study of identical twins. Overall study results and limits: Invariant MAIT and iNKT cells are populations that could partly confound zero-insertion analyses.

As concerns this clonotype: Antigen specificity is unknown.

TCRdb fed the 5' RACE reads into MiXCR, producing one record per CDR3 protein. Seen here are 520,000 or so distinct CDR3 sequences, approximately 22% observed once, and the top ten hold 0.8% to 1%. V was trimmed by 3 bases and J by 1 base, leaving 10 bases between them. The CDR3 runs 15 residues. These data were likewise used in another study, on T cells expressing NK-cell markers. From that report: Dominant NKG2C+ clonotypes made up roughly 1.0-8% of CD8+ T cells in roughly six donors.

This chain connects TRBV12-3 or TRBV12-4 to TRBJ1-5, with D unresolved. The receptor comes from a woman under 30 in good health. The sequencing sample was made of CD4+ T cells sorted from blood. CDR3 nucleotide sequence: TGTGCCAGCAGTTTTGCGGCTGGGAGCAATCAGCCCCAGCATTTT. It codes for CASSFAAGSNQPQHF.